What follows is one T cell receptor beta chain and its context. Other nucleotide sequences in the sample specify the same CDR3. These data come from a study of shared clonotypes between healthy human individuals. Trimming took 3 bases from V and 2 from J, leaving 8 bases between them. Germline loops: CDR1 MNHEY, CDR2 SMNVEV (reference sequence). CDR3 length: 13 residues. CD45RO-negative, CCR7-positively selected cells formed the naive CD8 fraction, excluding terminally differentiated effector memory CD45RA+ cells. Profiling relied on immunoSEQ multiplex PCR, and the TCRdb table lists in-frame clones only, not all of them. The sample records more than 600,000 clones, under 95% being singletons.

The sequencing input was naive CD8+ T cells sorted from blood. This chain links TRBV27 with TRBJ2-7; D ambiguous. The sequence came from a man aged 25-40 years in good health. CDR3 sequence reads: CASSFSRAYEQYF. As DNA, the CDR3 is TGTGCCAGCAGTTTTTCCAGAGCCTACGAGCAGTACTTC.